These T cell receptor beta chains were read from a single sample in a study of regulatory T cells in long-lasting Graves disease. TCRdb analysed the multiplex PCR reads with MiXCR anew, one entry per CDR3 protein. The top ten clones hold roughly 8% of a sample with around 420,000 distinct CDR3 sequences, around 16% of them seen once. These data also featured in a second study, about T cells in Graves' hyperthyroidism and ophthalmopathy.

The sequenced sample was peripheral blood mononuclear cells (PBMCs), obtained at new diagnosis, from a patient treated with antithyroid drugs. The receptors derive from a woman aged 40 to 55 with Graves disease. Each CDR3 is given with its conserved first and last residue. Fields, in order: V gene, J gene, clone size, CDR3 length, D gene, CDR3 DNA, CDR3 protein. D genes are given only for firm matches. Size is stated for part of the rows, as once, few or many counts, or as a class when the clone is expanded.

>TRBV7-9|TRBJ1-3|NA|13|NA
TGTGCCAGCAGCTCGCGCTTTGGAAACACCATATATTTT
CASSSRFGNTIYF
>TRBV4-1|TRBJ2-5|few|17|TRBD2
TGCGCCAGCAGCCAAGACCCTCCGGGAGGGGCTGGTGAGACCCAGTACTTC
CASSQDPPGGAGETQYF
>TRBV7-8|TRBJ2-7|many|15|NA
TGTGCCAGCAGCCCAGGACAGTACCCCCACTACGAGCAGTACTTC
CASSPGQYPHYEQYF
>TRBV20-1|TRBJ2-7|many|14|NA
TGCAGTGCTGCCGGAGACGGGAGCTCCTACGAGCAGTACTTC
CSAAGDGSSYEQYF
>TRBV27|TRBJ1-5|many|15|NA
TGTGCCAGCAGTCCAAAGCGACTAGGTGGCCAGCCCCAGCATTTT
CASSPKRLGGQPQHF
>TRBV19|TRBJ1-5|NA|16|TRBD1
TGTGCCAGTAGTATCGGGACAGGGGTCCCGAGTCAGCCCCAGCATTTT
CASSIGTGVPSQPQHF
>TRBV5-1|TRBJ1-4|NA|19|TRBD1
TGCGCCAGCAGCATCGAACGACAGGGCCTCCCTCGGAGTAATGAAAAACTGTTTTTT
CASSIERQGLPRSNEKLFF
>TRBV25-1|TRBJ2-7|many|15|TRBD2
TGTGCCAGCAGAAACCCACTAGCGGGAGTGGTCGAGCAGTACTTC
CASRNPLAGVVEQYF
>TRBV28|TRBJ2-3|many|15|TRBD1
TGTGCCAGCAGTAAAACCGGGACAGGGCCAGATACGCAGTATTTT
CASSKTGTGPDTQYF
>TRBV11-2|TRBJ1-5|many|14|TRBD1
TGTGCCAGCAGTTTAGGGACAGGTAATCAGCCCCAGCATTTT
CASSLGTGNQPQHF
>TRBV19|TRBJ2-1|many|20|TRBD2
TGTGCCAGTAACTCGCTGTTGGGGGGAGCGGGATCACCCACATACAATGAGCAGTTCTTC
CASNSLLGGAGSPTYNEQFF
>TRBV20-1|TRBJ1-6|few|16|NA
TGCAGTGCTAGAGCCGAGGGAACAGAATATAATTCACCCCTCCACTTT
CSARAEGTEYNSPLHF
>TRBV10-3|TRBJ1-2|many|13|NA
TGTGCCATCAGCCCGACGGCGAACTATGGCTACACCTTC
CAISPTANYGYTF
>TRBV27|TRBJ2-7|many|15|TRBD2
TGTGCCAGCTCTAGCGGGAGGGGGGGTTTGGACGAGCAGTACTTC
CASSSGRGGLDEQYF
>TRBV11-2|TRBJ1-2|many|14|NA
TGTGCCAGCAGCAGGACGACAGCTAACTATGGCTACACCTTC
CASSRTTANYGYTF
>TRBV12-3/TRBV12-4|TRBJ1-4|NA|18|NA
TGTGCCAGCAGTTCAATGTTCCCTCATACCCCTAGGAATGAAAAACTGTTTTTT
CASSSMFPHTPRNEKLFF
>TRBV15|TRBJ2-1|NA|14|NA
TGTGCCACCAGCAGAGATTGGCCTAACAATGAGCAGTTCTTC
CATSRDWPNNEQFF
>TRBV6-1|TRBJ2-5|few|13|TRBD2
TGTGCCAGCAGCGGTAGCGGGGCAGAGACCCAGTACTTC
CASSGSGAETQYF
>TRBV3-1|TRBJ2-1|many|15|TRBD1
TGTGCCAGCAGCGTCGCCTACAGGGGGGACAATGAGCAGTTCTTC
CASSVAYRGDNEQFF
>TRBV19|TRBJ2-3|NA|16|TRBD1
TGTGCCAGTAGTATGAGGCAGGGGGCGGACGGAGATACGCAGTATTTT
CASSMRQGADGDTQYF
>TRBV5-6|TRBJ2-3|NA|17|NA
TGTGCCAGCAGCTTGGGAGACGACAGTGGGTATACGTCTACGCAGTATTTT
CASSLGDDSGYTSTQYF
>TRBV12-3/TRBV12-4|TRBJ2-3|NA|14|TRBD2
TGTGCCAGCAGCTCCGGGGGGGGCGGGAATACGCAGTATTTT
CASSSGGGGNTQYF
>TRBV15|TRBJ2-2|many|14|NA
TGTGCCACCAGCAGAGATCTCTTAGGCGGGGAGCTGTTTTTT
CATSRDLLGGELFF
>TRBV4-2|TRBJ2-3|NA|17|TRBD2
TGTGCCAGCAGCCAAGACCTAGCGGGAGAAACCACAGATACGCAGTATTTT
CASSQDLAGETTDTQYF
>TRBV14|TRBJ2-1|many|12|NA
TGTGCCAGCAGCCAAGGGCGCTATGAGCAGTTCTTC
CASSQGRYEQFF
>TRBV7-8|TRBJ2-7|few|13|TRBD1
TGTGCCAGCGCAAAGGGACAGTCCTACGAGCAGTACTTC
CASAKGQSYEQYF
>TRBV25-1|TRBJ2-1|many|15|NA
TGTGCCAGCAGTGAATATCCCGCCCTGCACAATGAGCAGTTCTTC
CASSEYPALHNEQFF
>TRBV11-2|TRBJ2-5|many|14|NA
TGTGCCAGCAGCTTTGAGTCGGACCAAGAGACCCAGTACTTC
CASSFESDQETQYF
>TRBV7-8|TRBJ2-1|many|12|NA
TGTGCCAGCAGCCCCGGACCCTGGGAGCAGTTCTTC
CASSPGPWEQFF
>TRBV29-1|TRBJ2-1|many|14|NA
TGCAGCGTTGCTGACCCTCCGGTGGACAATGAGCAGTTCTTC
CSVADPPVDNEQFF
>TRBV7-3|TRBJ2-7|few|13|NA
TGTGCCAGCAGCCGCATACCTGAAGGCGAGCAGTACTTC
CASSRIPEGEQYF
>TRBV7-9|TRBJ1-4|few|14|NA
TGTGCCAGCAGCTTAGTTGCCGGTAATGAAAAACTGTTTTTT
CASSLVAGNEKLFF
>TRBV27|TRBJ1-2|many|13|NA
TGTGCCAGCAGTTTGGGACCAAGCGATGGCTACACCTTC
CASSLGPSDGYTF
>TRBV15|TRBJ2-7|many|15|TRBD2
TGTGCCACCAGCAGAGGAGAAGCGGGAGGCTACGAGCAGTACTTC
CATSRGEAGGYEQYF
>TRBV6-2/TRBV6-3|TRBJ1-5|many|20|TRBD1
TGTGCCAGCAGTTACGCCCAAAGGACAGGGTTGGAGGGGGGTAATCAGCCCCAGCATTTT
CASSYAQRTGLEGGNQPQHF
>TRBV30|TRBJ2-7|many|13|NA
TGTGCCTGGAGGGCTAGAATGGTTCACGAGCAGTACTTC
CAWRARMVHEQYF
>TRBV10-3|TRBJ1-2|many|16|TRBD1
TGTGCCATCACTGGCGGACAGGGGAGCTCCTTCTATGGCTACACCTTC
CAITGGQGSSFYGYTF
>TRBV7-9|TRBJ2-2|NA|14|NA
TGTGCCAGCAGCCGTGGACAGCCCACCGGGGAGCTGTTTTTT
CASSRGQPTGELFF
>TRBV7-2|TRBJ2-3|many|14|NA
TGTGCCAGCAGCTTAGTTGCAAGCACAGATACGCAGTATTTT
CASSLVASTDTQYF
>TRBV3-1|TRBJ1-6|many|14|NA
TGTGCCAGCAGCTCCGGGCCCAGGGGCTCACCCCTCCACTTT
CASSSGPRGSPLHF
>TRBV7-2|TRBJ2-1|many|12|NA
TGTGCCAGCAGCACAGACTACAATGAGCAGTTCTTC
CASSTDYNEQFF
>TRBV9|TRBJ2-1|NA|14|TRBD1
TGTGCCAGCCTTTCAGGGGGACCCTACAATGAGCAGTTCTTC
CASLSGGPYNEQFF
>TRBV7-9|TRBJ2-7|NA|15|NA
TGTGCCAGCAGCTCCCGGGACGGGAGCTCCTACGAGCAGTACTTC
CASSSRDGSSYEQYF
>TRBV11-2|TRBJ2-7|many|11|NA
TGTGCCAGCAGCTTAGTGGAGAGGCAGTACTTC
CASSLVERQYF
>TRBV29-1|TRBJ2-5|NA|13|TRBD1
TGCAGCGTTGAAATAGGGGGCAGGGAGACCCAGTACTTC
CSVEIGGRETQYF
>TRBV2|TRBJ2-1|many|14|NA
TGTGCCAGCAGTGAACCAGTCTCCTACAATGAGCAGTTCTTC
CASSEPVSYNEQFF
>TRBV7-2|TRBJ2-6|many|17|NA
TGTGCCAGCAGCCTTAGGCGCTTAAGCTCTGGGGCCAACGTCCTGACTTTC
CASSLRRLSSGANVLTF
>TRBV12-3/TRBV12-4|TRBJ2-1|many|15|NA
TGTGCCAGCAGCCCCAACCCGGGGTCCCCGGGGGAGCAGTTCTTC
CASSPNPGSPGEQFF
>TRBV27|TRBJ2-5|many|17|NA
TGTGCCAGCAGTTTGGATGGTCCCAAAATTTTCCAAGAGACCCAGTACTTC
CASSLDGPKIFQETQYF
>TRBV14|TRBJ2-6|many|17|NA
TGTGCCAGCAGCCAAGAACCCGCGTACTCTGGGGCCAACGTCCTGACTTTC
CASSQEPAYSGANVLTF
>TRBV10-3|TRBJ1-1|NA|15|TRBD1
TGTGCCATCACCCCTGCGACAGGGAAGCATACTGAAGCTTTCTTT
CAITPATGKHTEAFF